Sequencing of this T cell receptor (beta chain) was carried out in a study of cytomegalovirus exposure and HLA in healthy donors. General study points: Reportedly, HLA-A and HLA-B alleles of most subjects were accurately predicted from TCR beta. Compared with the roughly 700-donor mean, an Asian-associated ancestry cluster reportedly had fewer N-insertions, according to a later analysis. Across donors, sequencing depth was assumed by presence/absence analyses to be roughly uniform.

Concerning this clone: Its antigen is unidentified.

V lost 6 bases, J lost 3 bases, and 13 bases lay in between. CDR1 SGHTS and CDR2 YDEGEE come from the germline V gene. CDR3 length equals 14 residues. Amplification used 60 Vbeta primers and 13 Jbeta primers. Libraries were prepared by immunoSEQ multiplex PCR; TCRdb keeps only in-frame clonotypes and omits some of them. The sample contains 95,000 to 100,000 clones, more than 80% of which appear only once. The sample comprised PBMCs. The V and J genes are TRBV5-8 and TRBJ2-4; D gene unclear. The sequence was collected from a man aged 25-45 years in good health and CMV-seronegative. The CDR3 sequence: CASISRYGKNIQYF. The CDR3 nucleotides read TGTGCCAGCATTAGTCGTTATGGCAAAAACATTCAGTACTTC.